A single sample gave rise to the 24 T cell receptor beta chains below, sequenced in a study of T cells in Graves' hyperthyroidism and ophthalmopathy. RNA transcripts were the template for amplifying TCR beta CDR3 regions. The study used the HTBI primer set for a first-round RT-PCR of the TCR CDR3. TCRdb used MiXCR to reprocess the multiplex PCR reads, holding one entry per CDR3 protein. The sample lists 400,000 to 550,000 distinct CDR3 sequences, approximately 14% occurring once. The sequenced sample was blood. Receptors were obtained from a woman under 30 with Graves' hyperthyroidism.

This chain uses TRBV12-3 or TRBV12-4 with TRBJ2-3, with 7 bases identical to TRBD2. Trimming cost V 4 bases and J 9 bases; bases outside gene matches: 4. This CDR3 has 12 residues. The CDR3 region has the DNA TGTGCCAGCAGTTACCAAGCGGGAACGCAGTATTTT. Its protein is CASSYQAGTQYF.

There are many counts of this clonotype. The V call is TRBV5-8, the J call TRBJ2-1; D is possibly TRBD1 (6 bases). The CDR3 sequence is 15 residues long. V was cut by 1 base and J by 2 bases, with 10 bases left in between. Germline assignment: CDR1 SGHTS and CDR2 YDEGEE. In DNA form, the CDR3 reads TGTGCCAGCAGCTTGTCAGGGGCGACCTACAATGAGCAGTTCTTC. Its protein is CASSLSGATYNEQFF.

This clonotype has only a few counts. This chain uses TRBV4-1 with TRBJ2-7; 10 nucleotides match TRBD2. V trimming: 3 bases; J trimming: 7 bases; junction bases outside the gene matches: 12. The V gene's germline CDR1 is MGHRA and CDR2 YSYEKL. CDR3 length: 16 amino acids. CDR3 in amino acids: CASSHEETSGDQEQYF. DNA for the CDR3: TGCGCCAGCAGCCACGAAGAAACTAGCGGGGACCAGGAGCAGTACTTC.

This clonotype came up many times. This chain connects TRBV5-1 to TRBJ1-5; D ambiguous. V lost 0 bases, J lost 5 bases, and 6 bases lay in between. The CDR3 is made up of 13 amino acids. In germline, CDR1 is SGHRS, CDR2 YFSETQ. This chain's CDR3 is CASSLGTDQPQHF. Written as DNA, the CDR3 is TGCGCCAGCAGCTTGGGCACCGATCAGCCCCAGCATTTT.

This clonotype was counted between two and nine times. This sequence joins TRBV9 and TRBJ2-7; D unclear. Trimming left V 0 bases short and J 2 bases short, with 9 bases between. The CDR3 extends over 14 amino acids. The germline CDR1 and CDR2 sequences are SGDLS and YYNGEE. Here the CDR3 reads CASSVAELTYEQYF. The CDR3 region has the DNA TGTGCCAGCAGCGTAGCGGAGTTAACCTACGAGCAGTACTTC.

V gene TRBV30 combines with J gene TRBJ2-3; possible D gene TRBD1, 5 bases. The CDR3 has 15 residues. V was clipped by 4 bases and J by 2 bases, with 16 bases between them. Germline V lookup: CDR1 GTSNPN, CDR2 SVGIG (reference sequence). CDR3 amino acids: CAWTPLGAFTDTQYF. Here the CDR3 DNA reads TGTGCCTGGACCCCTTTAGGGGCCTTCACAGATACGCAGTATTTT.

Many counts were recorded for this clonotype. The chain recombines TRBV12-5 with TRBJ2-7; tentative D call: TRBD2 (6 bases). This CDR3 spans 20 amino acids. Germline-derived CDR1 and CDR2 are LGHNT and FRNRAP. Trimming took off 2 bases at V and 3 bases at J, with 29 bases between the two ends. For the CDR3, the DNA is TGTGCTAGTGGTTTGCTACGGGACTCCCCACCGGGTGTTAATTTCTACGAGCAGTACGTC. Residues: CASGLLRDSPPGVNFYEQYV.

This clonotype has at least ten counts. This chain joins TRBV7-2 and TRBJ1-1; 7 bases line up with TRBD1. The V segment lost 4 bases and the J segment 1 base; nucleotides outside the gene matches: 15. The CDR3 has 18 residues. The germline gives CDR1 SGHTA, CDR2 FQGNSA. The CDR3 loop reads CASSSNRGHPLKNTEAFF. In DNA, the CDR3 is TGTGCCAGCAGCTCAAACAGGGGACATCCCCTAAAGAACACTGAAGCTTTCTTT. The full variable domain, with the rest looked up from reference TRBV7-2 and TRBJ1-1, is GAGVSQSPSNKVTEKGKDVELRCDPISGHTALYWYRQSLGQGLEFLIYFQGNSAPDKSGLPSDRFSAERTGGSVSTLTIQRTQQEDSAVYLCASSSNRGHPLKNTEAFFGQGTRLTVV.

This clonotype was counted at least ten times. This chain joins TRBV27 and TRBJ2-7; 12 positions match TRBD2. CDR3 size: 19 residues. Trimming removed 6 bases from V and 2 bases from J; junction bases left unmatched: 17. CDR1 MNHEY and CDR2 SMNVEV come from the germline V gene (reference sequence). CDR3 coding DNA: TGTGCCAGCAGCCGTCCCCCGGGACTAGCGGGCCTCTCTCCCTACGAGCAGTACGTC. Its translation: CASSRPPGLAGLSPYEQYV.

This clonotype was counted between two and nine times. V gene TRBV18 combines with J gene TRBJ2-5; unclear D gene. CDR1 and CDR2 (germline): KGHSH, LQKENI. V lost 6 bases and J 1 base, leaving 9 bases between the germline ends. The CDR3 is 13 amino acids. The CDR3 spells CASSLRSQETQYF. The CDR3 region has the DNA TGTGCCAGCTCCCTAAGGTCCCAAGAGACCCAGTACTTC. Supplemented by reference TRBV18 and TRBJ2-5, the full variable domain reads NAGVMQNPRHLVRRRGQEARLRCSPMKGHSHVYWYRQLPEEGLKFMVYLQKENIIDESGMPKERFSAEFPKEGPSILRIQQVVRGDSAAYFCASSLRSQETQYFGPGTRLLVL.

CDR3 sequence: CATSDTAAEVGNQPQHF. The DNA of the CDR3 is TGTGCCACCAGTGACACGGCGGCGGAGGTCGGCAATCAGCCCCAGCATTTT. The chain has TRBV24-1 and TRBJ1-5; unclear D gene. V lost 4 bases and J lost 2, with 17 bases in between. The CDR3 runs to 17 residues. The germline gives CDR1 KGHDR, CDR2 SFDVKD.

This clonotype was detected many times. This chain connects TRBV19 to TRBJ1-1, with D uncertain. From germline, CDR1 is LNHDA and CDR2 SQIVND (reference sequence). Deletions cut 2 bases from V and 6 bases from J, with 10 bases between. The CDR3 consists of 13 residues. The CDR3 region is CASSITVWAEAFF. CDR3 DNA: TGTGCCAGTAGTATAACGGTATGGGCTGAAGCTTTCTTT.

This rearrangement joins TRBV30 to TRBJ2-1; no clear D. CDR1 is GTSNPN and CDR2 is SVGIG in the germline V gene (reference sequence). This CDR3 comprises 15 residues. Trimming took 0 bases from V and 8 from J, leaving 17 bases between them. The CDR3 sequence: CAWSVVAPLGDEQFF. In nucleotides, the CDR3 is TGTGCCTGGAGTGTAGTCGCGCCTCTGGGCGATGAGCAGTTCTTC.

This clonotype was recorded many times. This chain's CDR3 is CASSVEVADGGPDTEAFF. The CDR3 DNA sequence: TGTGCCAGCAGCGTAGAAGTCGCTGACGGGGGACCGGACACTGAAGCTTTCTTT. The chain employs TRBV9 and TRBJ1-1; D may be TRBD1 (5 bases). The CDR3 sequence is 18 residues long. The ends were cut back, 0 bases at V and 3 bases at J, with 21 bases in the middle. Germline V gives CDR1 SGDLS, CDR2 YYNGEE.

This clonotype has at least ten counts. The V gene is TRBV19, the J gene TRBJ1-1, with 8 bases matching TRBD1. Trimming took 7 bases from V and 4 from J; bases not matched to a gene: 14. The CDR3 runs 16 residues. CDR1 is LNHDA and CDR2 is SQIVND in the germline V gene (reference sequence). This chain's CDR3 is CASTKATRTGTTEAFF. The CDR3 DNA follows: TGTGCCAGTACCAAGGCGACGAGGACAGGGACCACTGAAGCTTTCTTT.

The chain joins TRBV25-1 to TRBJ2-7; TRBD1 matches at 9 bases. V shed 4 bases, J shed 0 bases, and the junction held 4 bases outside the gene matches. Germline V gene data show CDR1 as MGHDK and CDR2 as SYGVNS. The CDR3 loop spans 15 amino acids. DNA of the CDR3: TGTGCCAGCAGTGGCCCGGGACAGGGCTCCTACGAGCAGTACGTC. Its translation: CASSGPGQGSYEQYV.

This clonotype was observed a handful of times. The rearrangement uses TRBV19 and TRBJ1-1; D is unclear. The CDR3 totals 14 residues. With 8 bases removed from V and 1 base from J, the gap between germline ends came to 14 bases. In germline, CDR1 is LNHDA, CDR2 SQIVND (reference sequence). The CDR3 nucleotides are TGTGCCAGTGGCCTTAGTTTTGGGAACACTGAAGCTTTCTTT. Its translation is CASGLSFGNTEAFF.

This clonotype was recorded at least ten times. The chain employs TRBV12-3 or TRBV12-4 and TRBJ1-1; D uncertain. The CDR3 contains 14 residues. V dropped 7 bases and J dropped 10 bases, with 22 bases sitting between them. CDR3 amino acids: CASNPPGARRRAFF. The CDR3 DNA follows: TGTGCCAGCAACCCCCCCGGTGCTAGGAGGCGAGCTTTCTTT.

This clonotype has a count of ten or more. The chain links TRBV30 to TRBJ1-4; D is possibly TRBD1 (6 bases). CDR3 length equals 14 residues. V was shortened by 0 bases and J by 5 bases, with 10 bases between the two germline ends. Germline CDR1 is GTSNPN and CDR2 is SVGIG (reference sequence). This chain's CDR3 is CAWSVERGNEKLFF. The CDR3 bases are TGTGCCTGGAGTGTAGAGAGGGGGAATGAAAAACTGTTTTTT. The full variable domain, rest sourced from reference TRBV30 and TRBJ1-4, is SQTIHQWPATLVQPVGSPLSLECTVEGTSNPNLYWYRQAAGRGLQLLFYSVGIGQISSEVPQNLSASRPQDRQFILSSKKLLLSDSGFYLCAWSVERGNEKLFFGSGTQLSVL.

In this sample, this clonotype turned up many times. The chain is built from TRBV11-1 and TRBJ1-1, with TRBD1 as a possible D gene (5 bases). The CDR3 extends over 14 amino acids. V was cut by 3 bases and J by 0 bases, with 8 bases left in between. Germline V lookup: CDR1 SGHAT, CDR2 FQDESV (reference sequence). DNA for the CDR3: TGTGCCAGCAGCTTGAGGACATTGAACACTGAAGCTTTCTTT. Residues: CASSLRTLNTEAFF.

This clonotype was seen many times. The chain combines TRBV24-1 with TRBJ2-1; 11 positions agree with TRBD2. The CDR3 is made up of 16 amino acids. The junction had 8 bases not matched to a gene; V was cut back by 4 bases and J by 7 bases. CDR1 is KGHDR and CDR2 is SFDVKD in the germline V gene. DNA of the CDR3: TGTGCCACCAGTGACTTTAGCGGGAGGGCAGTTAATGAGCAGTTCTTC. Residues: CATSDFSGRAVNEQFF.

The V call is TRBV5-1, the J call TRBJ2-7; 9 nucleotides match TRBD2. The germline V gene has CDR1 SGHRS and CDR2 YFSETQ. This CDR3 has 13 amino acids. Germline trimming cut 5 bases from V and 5 bases from J; bases unmatched to any gene: 5. The CDR3 sequence is CASSAGGADEQYF. CDR3 nucleotides: TGCGCCAGCAGTGCGGGAGGGGCGGACGAGCAGTACTTC.

This clonotype has just a few counts. The chain links TRBV5-5 to TRBJ1-5, with D uncertain. Germline V gene lookup returns CDR1 SGHKS and CDR2 YYEKEE (reference sequence). Trimming removed 1 base at V and 0 bases at J, with 14 bases between. This CDR3 is 17 amino acids long. The chain's CDR3 is CASSLYGEMGSNQPQHF. DNA for the CDR3: TGTGCCAGCAGCTTGTATGGCGAAATGGGTAGCAATCAGCCCCAGCATTTT.

This clonotype was picked up many times. The chain uses TRBV5-6 and TRBJ2-6; perhaps TRBD1 as D (6 bases). Germline CDR1 and CDR2: SGHDT and YYEEEE. The length of the CDR3 is 17 residues. V lost 0 bases and J 0 bases, leaving 10 bases between the germline ends. This chain's CDR3 is CASSLAGQLSGANVLTF. The CDR3, as DNA: TGTGCCAGCAGCTTGGCGGGACAACTCTCTGGGGCCAACGTCCTGACTTTC.